The 18 T cell receptor beta chains below come from one sample, sequenced in a study of T cells in narcolepsy. The protocol was immunoSEQ multiplex PCR, while the TCRdb copy is restricted to in-frame clones and leaves out a portion. The sample holds fewer than 40,000 clones, 80% to 85% seen once. Sequencing was done on a sample of CD45RA- memory CD4+ T cells from PBMCs. The source of these receptors is a human donor with narcolepsy.

The chain recombines TRBV6-5 with TRBJ1-2; possibly TRBD1 for D (6 bases). Trimming left V 8 bases short and J 7 bases short, with 17 bases between. From germline, CDR1 is MNHEY and CDR2 SVGAGI. CDR3 length: 13 amino acids. CDR3 in amino acids: CASRLVTGSGYTF. The CDR3 coding sequence is TGTGCCAGCCGCCTTGTGACAGGCTCTGGCTACACCTTC.

The chain employs TRBV7-3 and TRBJ1-5; unclear D gene. Germline lookup yields CDR1 SGHTA and CDR2 FQGTGA. The CDR3 sequence is 14 residues long. V shed 5 bases and J shed 2 bases, with 10 bases lying between them. DNA of the CDR3: TGTGCCAGCAGCCTGGACGCGGGCAATCAGCCCCAGCATTTT. Its translation is CASSLDAGNQPQHF.

CDR3 region: CASKVHGYEQYF. DNA of the CDR3: TGTGCCAGCAAAGTTCACGGTTACGAGCAGTACTTC. This chain connects TRBV28 to TRBJ2-7; D uncertain. This CDR3 has 12 amino acids. Germline CDR1 is MDHEN and CDR2 is SYDVKM. V gave up 7 bases and J gave up 4 bases, with 11 bases separating them.

V gene TRBV7-9 combines with J gene TRBJ2-2; the D is unclear. With 3 bases removed from V and 1 base from J, the gap between germline ends came to 6 bases. CDR1 is SEHNR, CDR2 FQNEAQ, per germline (reference sequence). The CDR3 is made up of 14 amino acids. In nucleotides, the CDR3 is TGTGCCAGCAGCTTCGGCGGGAACACCGGGGAGCTGTTTTTT. Translated: CASSFGGNTGELFF.

The V call is TRBV29-1, the J call TRBJ1-2; maybe TRBD1 (5 bases). The CDR3 sequence is 12 residues long. Germline loops: CDR1 SQVTM, CDR2 ANQGSEA. The CDR3 DNA reads as TGCAGTGGGGACGTTGGAGGCTATGGCTACACCTTC. Protein: CSGDVGGYGYTF.

In its sample, this clone was seen a few times. V and J are TRBV28 and TRBJ1-2, with D unresolved. This CDR3 is built from 12 residues. Trimming took 4 bases from V and 4 from J, leaving 7 bases between them. Looked up from germline, CDR1 is MDHEN and CDR2 is SYDVKM. CDR3 amino acids: CASSSVLYGYTF. The CDR3 bases are TGTGCCAGCAGTTCGGTACTCTATGGCTACACCTTC.

The chain uses TRBV5-1 and TRBJ1-2, with 7 bases matching TRBD1. J gave up 6 bases and V 2 bases, and 7 bases lay outside the gene matches. In germline, CDR1 is SGHRS, CDR2 YFSETQ. CDR3 length: 14 amino acids. For the CDR3, the DNA is TGCGCCAGCAGCTTAGCACAGGGGAGGGATGGCTACACCTTC. Amino acid sequence: CASSLAQGRDGYTF. The full variable domain, with the rest looked up from reference TRBV5-1 and TRBJ1-2, is KAGVTQTPRYLIKTRGQQVTLSCSPISGHRSVSWYQQTPGQGLQFLFEYFSETQRNKGNFPGRFSGRQFSNSRSEMNVSTLELGDSALYLCASSLAQGRDGYTFGSGTRLTVV.

The chain employs TRBV5-4 and TRBJ1-4, with D possibly TRBD1 on 6 matching bases. The CDR3 has 14 amino acids. Trimming took off 1 base at V and 5 bases at J, with 9 bases between the two ends. Germline CDR1 reads SGHNT; CDR2 reads YYREEE (reference sequence). For the CDR3, the DNA is TGTGCCAGCAGCTTGCAGGGGAACAATGAAAAACTGTTTTTT. Amino acid sequence: CASSLQGNNEKLFF. The variable domain in full, completed from reference TRBV5-4 and TRBJ1-4, reads ETGVTQSPTHLIKTRGQQVTLRCSSQSGHNTVSWYQQALGQGPQFIFQYYREEENGRGNFPPRFSGLQFPNYSSELNVNALELDDSALYLCASSLQGNNEKLFFGSGTQLSVL.

This rearrangement joins TRBV6-6 to TRBJ2-2; D is uncertain. Germline V gene data show CDR1 as MNHNY and CDR2 as SVGAGI (reference sequence). Trimming stripped 2 bases from V and 3 bases from J, with 7 bases between. CDR3 size: 14 residues. CDR3 in amino acids: CASSYKDYTGELFF. The CDR3 DNA sequence: TGTGCCAGCAGTTACAAAGATTACACCGGGGAGCTGTTTTTT.

The chain joins TRBV5-4 to TRBJ2-7; 8 bases agree with TRBD2. The germline V gene encodes CDR1 SGHNT and CDR2 YYREEE (reference sequence). The CDR3 has 13 residues. Germline trimming cut 4 bases from V and 9 bases from J; bases unmatched to any gene: 9. The DNA for the CDR3 is TGTGCCAGCAGCCCAACACAGCGGGGGAGGCAGTACTTC. Its translation is CASSPTQRGRQYF.

J is TRBJ1-5 and V is TRBV6-5; D remains ambiguous. CDR1 and CDR2 from the germline V gene are MNHEY and SVGAGI. CDR3 length: 14 residues. V gave up 4 bases and J gave up 4 bases, with 11 bases separating them. The CDR3 region has the DNA TGTGCCAGCAGTTCTAAGCAGAGTAATCAGCCCCAGCATTTT. Its translation is CASSSKQSNQPQHF.

This clone was detected only a few times. V and J are TRBV27 and TRBJ2-7; 13 nucleotides align to TRBD2. Unmatched junction bases numbered 6, after V lost 5 bases and J lost 5 bases. Germline V gene data show CDR1 as MNHEY and CDR2 as SMNVEV (reference sequence). This CDR3 is 15 amino acids long. CDR3 coding DNA: TGTGCCAGCAGTGCCCGGACTAGCGGGGGCCACGAGCAGTACTTC. Amino acids: CASSARTSGGHEQYF.

The sample holds a few counts of this clone. The chain carries TRBV2 and TRBJ2-5; D tentatively reads TRBD1 or TRBD2 (5 bases each). V was clipped by 8 bases and J by 1 base, with 23 bases between them. Per the germline V gene, CDR1 is SNHLY and CDR2 is FYNNEI. This CDR3 contains 17 residues. CDR3 region: CASVRVTQLVSQETQYF. The CDR3 DNA sequence: TGTGCCAGCGTCAGGGTGACCCAACTAGTTTCCCAAGAGACCCAGTACTTC.

This rearrangement joins TRBV10-2 to TRBJ1-1; D is unclear. This CDR3 comprises 16 residues. Germline values: CDR1 WSHSY, CDR2 SAAADI. With 1 base removed from V and 1 base from J, the gap between germline ends came to 13 bases. CDR3 amino acids: CASSEFANGRNTEAFF. The CDR3 DNA follows: TGCGCCAGCAGTGAGTTTGCCAACGGACGGAACACTGAAGCTTTCTTT.

This clone appeared a single time. The chain is built from TRBV12-2 and TRBJ1-5; no check of the table's D call, TRBD1, against the DNA was made. TRBV12-2 corresponds to a pseudogene. The CDR3 extends over 14 amino acids. CDR3 residues: CASRLRQLNQPQHF. The CDR3 region has the DNA TGTGCAAGTCGCCTTAGACAGCTTAATCAGCCCCAGCATTTT.

The CDR3 loop reads CASSLDGLNGGLALGNEQFF. Here the CDR3 DNA reads TGCGCCAGCAGCTTGGACGGACTAAACGGCGGACTAGCGTTAGGCAATGAGCAGTTCTTC. This chain connects TRBV5-1 to TRBJ2-1, with 9 bases identical to TRBD2. V shed 0 bases and J 6 bases; nucleotides not matched to a gene: 19. CDR3 length: 20 residues. Germline values: CDR1 SGHRS, CDR2 YFSETQ.

The V gene is TRBV18, the J gene TRBJ2-6, with TRBD2 matching over 7 bases. J lost 4 bases, V lost 0 bases, and 9 bases had no gene match. Germline CDR1 and CDR2: KGHSH and LQKENI. The CDR3 is 18 amino acids. The DNA for the CDR3 is TGTGCCAGCTCACCACCGGCCGGGAGGTCGGTCGGGGCCAACGTCCTGACTTTC. It is translated as CASSPPAGRSVGANVLTF.

This rearrangement joins TRBV30 to TRBJ1-2; 7 bases agree with TRBD1. The V and J ends lost 1 base and 8 bases, in that order; junction bases with no gene match: 10. The germline gives CDR1 GTSNPN, CDR2 SVGIG (reference sequence). The CDR3 totals 14 residues. CDR3 in DNA: TGTGCCTGGAGTGCCACAAGACAGGGAGGGGGCTACACCTTC. It yields the protein CAWSATRQGGGYTF. The complete variable domain, with remaining parts taken from reference TRBV30 and TRBJ1-2, reads SQTIHQWPATLVQPVGSPLSLECTVEGTSNPNLYWYRQAAGRGLQLLFYSVGIGQISSEVPQNLSASRPQDRQFILSSKKLLLSDSGFYLCAWSATRQGGGYTFGSGTRLTVV.